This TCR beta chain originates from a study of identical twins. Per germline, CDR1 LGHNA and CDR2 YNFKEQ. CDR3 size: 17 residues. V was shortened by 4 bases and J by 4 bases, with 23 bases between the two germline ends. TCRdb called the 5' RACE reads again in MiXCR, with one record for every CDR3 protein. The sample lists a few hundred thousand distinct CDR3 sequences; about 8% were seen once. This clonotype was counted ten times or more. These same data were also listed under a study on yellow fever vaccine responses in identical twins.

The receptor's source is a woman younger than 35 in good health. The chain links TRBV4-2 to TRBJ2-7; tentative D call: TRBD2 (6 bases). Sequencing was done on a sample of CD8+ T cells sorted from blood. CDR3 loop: CASSLLTNGGVAYEQYF. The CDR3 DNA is TGTGCCAGCAGCCTACTGACCAACGGGGGAGTAGCGTACGAGCAGTACTTC.